The clone carrying this T cell receptor beta chain was detected once. Antigen specificity is unknown. Additional DNA sequences in this sample encode the identical CDR3. The naive CD8 population came from CD45RO-negative cells selected for CCR7, without terminally differentiated effector memory CD45RA+ cells. This specimen belongs to a study of shared clonotypes between healthy human individuals. Across the study: Aged between 18 and 49, the donors were two women and a few men.

The table came from immunoSEQ multiplex PCR; TCRdb's copy has only in-frame clones and leaves some out. This sample carries around 1,900,000 clones, 93% of them seen once, and the ten largest clones take roughly 1.7%. Study observations and caveats: Estimated richness was generally greater in naive than memory subsets. Investigators collected only blood, and repertoires in tissues likely differ. For sorted subsets, rarefaction showed incomplete sequencing despite large depth.

The CDR3 sequence is 13 residues long. The germline gives CDR1 LNHDA, CDR2 SQIVND (reference sequence). Trimming took 4 bases from V and 7 from J; bases not matched to a gene: 4. The gene calls are TRBV19 and TRBJ2-1; 7 bases match TRBD2. The sequencing input was naive CD8+ T cells from PBMCs. This clonotype was obtained from a man aged 18 to 30 in good health. Some clones in this sample may be carry-over from other donors' samples. As DNA, the CDR3 is TGTGCCAGTAGTAGCGGGAGATATAATGAGCAGTTCTTC. This encodes CASSSGRYNEQFF.